This entry concerns a single T cell receptor beta chain. No antigen is known for it. Patients underwent thyroid surgery, and none had received any treatment before it. TCRdb redid the clone calls on the PCR reads using MiXCR. The sample includes roughly 30,000 clones, under 25% of them seen just once. The sample belongs to a study of metastatic and nonmetastatic thyroid tumors. Across the whole study: Comparison of repertoires was carried out across blood and tumor or nodule tissue from malignant and benign thyroid patients. Notes on the study in general: A significant increase in TCR beta diversity was reportedly seen in malignant thyroid tumors relative to benign nodules, in blood and tumor.

This sequence was found in a female donor with papillary thyroid cancer or a benign thyroid nodule (not recorded which). Some clones in this sample may be carry-over from other donors' samples. The sequenced sample was blood.

CDR3 in DNA: TGTGCCAGCAGTAAAGGGACTAGCGGGAGGGTCAATGAGCAGTTCTTC. It codes for CASSKGTSGRVNEQFF. The V gene is TRBV6-2 or TRBV6-3, the J gene TRBJ2-1; 16 bases map to TRBD2. This CDR3 region has 16 residues. V shed 5 bases and J 6 bases; nucleotides not matched to a gene: 4. Germline lookup yields CDR1 MNHEY and CDR2 SVGEGT.